The 10 T cell receptor beta chains below come from one sample, sequenced in a study of Ad26.COV2.S vaccination and SARS-CoV-2 variants. Assay: immunoSEQ multiplex PCR; the TCRdb copy retains only in-frame clones and omits some. The repertoire consists of 200,000 to 300,000 clones, with more than 75% occurring once and the leading ten covering about 10%. The treatment here: 19 received Ad26.COV2.S at low or high dose, single or two shots; several received placebo; per-sample allocation not given. At day 63 after the first vaccine or placebo injection, samples were drawn. The source was peripheral blood, collected in a trial of Ad26.COV2.S vaccine versus placebo. The receptors originated from a person between 18 and 65 years old who received the Ad26.COV2.S COVID-19 vaccine or a placebo.

This clone was observed a few times. This rearrangement joins TRBV4-1 to TRBJ2-4; TRBD1 aligns across 12 bases. Germline V gene sequence: CDR1 MGHRA, CDR2 YSYEKL. V was pared by 3 bases and J by 6 bases, with 12 bases of the junction left unmatched. CDR3 size: 18 residues. CDR3 sequence: CASSQPGQGAPRGNIQYF. The CDR3 DNA follows: TGCGCCAGCAGCCAGCCGGGACAGGGGGCGCCTCGGGGAAACATTCAGTACTTC.

This sequence joins TRBV7-2 and TRBJ1-4, with D maybe TRBD1 (5 bases). The germline V gene has CDR1 SGHTA and CDR2 FQGNSA. The CDR3 sequence is 15 residues long. V lost 5 bases and J 3 bases, leaving 13 bases between the germline ends. The CDR3 region has the DNA TGTGCCAGCAGCAGGCGGGGGGACTCTAATGAAAAACTGTTTTTT. This gives the protein CASSRRGDSNEKLFF.

The chain carries TRBV19 and TRBJ1-5, with D perhaps matching TRBD1 (5 bases). V shed 5 bases and J shed 7 bases, with 18 bases lying between them. The CDR3 spans 15 residues. The V gene's germline CDR1 is LNHDA and CDR2 SQIVND (reference sequence). CDR3 sequence (DNA): TGTGCCAGTAGTCTCCGGGACCATCCCCTCCAGCCCCAGCATTTT. Translated, it gives CASSLRDHPLQPQHF.

The table lists this clone with a count of one. The chain combines TRBV6-1 with TRBJ1-1; 8 nucleotides agree with TRBD1. The CDR3 has 16 residues. Germline V CDR1 and CDR2: MNHNS, SASEGT. The junction had 9 bases not matched to a gene; V was cut back by 6 bases and J by 0 bases. The CDR3: CASREQGGPMNTEAFF. The CDR3 nucleotides are TGTGCCAGCAGGGAACAGGGGGGGCCCATGAACACTGAAGCTTTCTTT.

The chain joins TRBV30 to TRBJ2-3, with 8 bases fitting TRBD1. The CDR3 extends over 13 amino acids. J was trimmed by 2 bases and V by 5 bases; bases with no gene match: 3. From germline, CDR1 is GTSNPN and CDR2 SVGIG (reference sequence). CDR3 coding DNA: TGTGCCTGGGGGGGACAGGTCACAGATACGCAGTATTTT. Amino acid sequence: CAWGGQVTDTQYF.

This clone appeared a single time. V gene TRBV7-9 combines with J gene TRBJ2-3, with 12 bases that match TRBD2. CDR3 length equals 16 residues. Trimming took 6 bases from V and 6 from J; bases not matched to a gene: 10. Per germline, CDR1 SEHNR and CDR2 FQNEAQ (reference sequence). CDR3 residues: CASSSRTSGNPDTQYF. The CDR3 region has the DNA TGTGCCAGCAGTTCGAGGACTAGCGGGAACCCTGATACGCAGTATTTT.

The gene calls are TRBV12-3 or TRBV12-4 and TRBJ2-7; TRBD2 agrees at 12 bases. J was trimmed by 6 bases and V by 6 bases; bases with no gene match: 3. This CDR3 has 13 amino acids. CDR3 DNA sequence: TGTGCCAGCAGCGGGGGACTAGCGGGCGAGCAGTACTTC. This codes for CASSGGLAGEQYF.

This clone appeared a single time. V is TRBV19 and J is TRBJ2-7; 7 nucleotides align to TRBD1. The J segment lost 0 bases and the V segment lost 6 bases, leaving 2 bases of the junction unmatched. The germline V gene has CDR1 LNHDA and CDR2 SQIVND (reference sequence). The CDR3 is made up of 13 amino acids. For the CDR3, the DNA is TGTGCCAGTAGCACAGGGGTCTCCTACGAGCAGTACTTC. Translating gives CASSTGVSYEQYF.

This chain links TRBV28 with TRBJ1-5; no firm D call. The CDR3 extends over 15 amino acids. Per germline, CDR1 MDHEN and CDR2 SYDVKM. V was cut by 7 bases and J by 2 bases, with 15 bases left in between. The CDR3 loop reads CASTPGGARNQPQHF. DNA for the CDR3: TGTGCCAGCACCCCGGGAGGCGCCCGCAATCAGCCCCAGCATTTT.

This clone appeared once. This rearrangement joins TRBV7-8 to TRBJ2-3, with 9 bases matching TRBD2. Germline loops: CDR1 SGHVS, CDR2 FQNEAQ. With 5 bases clipped from V and 4 bases from J, the junction kept 28 bases outside the gene matches. CDR3 size: 22 residues. In DNA form, the CDR3 reads TGTGCCAGCAGCCTCATAAGGCCCGCCCGGAGCGGGGGGTCCTTTTTCGCAGATACGCAGTATTTT. This gives the protein CASSLIRPARSGGSFFADTQYF.